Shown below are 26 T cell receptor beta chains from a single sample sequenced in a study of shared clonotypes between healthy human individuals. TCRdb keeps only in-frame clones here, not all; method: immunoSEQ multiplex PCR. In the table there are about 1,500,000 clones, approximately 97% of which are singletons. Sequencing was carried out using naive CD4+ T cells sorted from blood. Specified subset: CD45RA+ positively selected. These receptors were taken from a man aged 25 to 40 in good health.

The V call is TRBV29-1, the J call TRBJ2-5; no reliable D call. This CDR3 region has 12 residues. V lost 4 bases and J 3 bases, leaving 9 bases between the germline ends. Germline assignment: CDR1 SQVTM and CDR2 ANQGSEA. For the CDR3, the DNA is TGCAGCGTTGGTCAGACCGAAGAGACCCAGTACTTC. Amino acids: CSVGQTEETQYF.

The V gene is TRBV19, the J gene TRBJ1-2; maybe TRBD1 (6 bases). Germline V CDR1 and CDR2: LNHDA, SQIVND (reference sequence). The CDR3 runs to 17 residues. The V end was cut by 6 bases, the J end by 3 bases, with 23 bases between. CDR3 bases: TGTGCCAGTAGCAGGGGCCCGGGGGGGCGCCGGGACTATGGCTACACCTTC. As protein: CASSRGPGGRRDYGYTF.

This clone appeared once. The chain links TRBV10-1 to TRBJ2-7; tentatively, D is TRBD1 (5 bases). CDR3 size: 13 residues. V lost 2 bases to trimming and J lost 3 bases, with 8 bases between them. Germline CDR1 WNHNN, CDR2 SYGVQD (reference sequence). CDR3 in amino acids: CASSEDSFYEQYF. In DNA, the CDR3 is TGCGCCAGCAGTGAGGACAGCTTCTACGAGCAGTACTTC.

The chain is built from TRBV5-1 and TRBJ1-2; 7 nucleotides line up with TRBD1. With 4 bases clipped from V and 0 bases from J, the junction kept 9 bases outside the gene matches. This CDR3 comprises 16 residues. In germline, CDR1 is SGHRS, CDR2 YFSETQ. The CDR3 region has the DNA TGCGCCAGCAGCCTGGGACAGCATGCTTCTAACTATGGCTACACCTTC. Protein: CASSLGQHASNYGYTF.

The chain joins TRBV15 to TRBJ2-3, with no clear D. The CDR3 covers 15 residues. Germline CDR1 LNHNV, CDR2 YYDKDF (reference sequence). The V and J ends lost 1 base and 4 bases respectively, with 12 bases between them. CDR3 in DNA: TGTGCCACCAGCAGAGGTATGGTAGCTCCAGATACGCAGTATTTT. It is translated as CATSRGMVAPDTQYF.

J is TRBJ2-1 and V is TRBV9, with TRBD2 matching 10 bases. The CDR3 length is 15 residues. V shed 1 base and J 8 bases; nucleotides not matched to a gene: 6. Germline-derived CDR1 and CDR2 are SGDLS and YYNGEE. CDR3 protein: CASSVLTSGTDEQFF. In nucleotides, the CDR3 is TGTGCCAGCAGCGTACTAACTAGCGGGACGGATGAGCAGTTCTTC.

The CDR3 reads CASSSPQGVAVETQYF. DNA for the CDR3: TGCGCCAGCAGCTCTCCCCAGGGCGTCGCGGTCGAGACCCAGTACTTC. This chain links TRBV5-1 with TRBJ2-5; a weak D match, TRBD1 (5 bases). Per the germline V gene, CDR1 is SGHRS and CDR2 is YFSETQ. With 3 bases removed from V and 5 bases from J, the gap between germline ends came to 20 bases. CDR3 length equals 16 residues.

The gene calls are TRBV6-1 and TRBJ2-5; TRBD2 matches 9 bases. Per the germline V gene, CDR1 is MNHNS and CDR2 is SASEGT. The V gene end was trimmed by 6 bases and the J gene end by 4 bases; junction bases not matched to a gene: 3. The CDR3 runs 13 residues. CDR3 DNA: TGTGCCAGCAGAGCTAGCGGGACAGAGACCCAGTACTTC. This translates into CASRASGTETQYF.

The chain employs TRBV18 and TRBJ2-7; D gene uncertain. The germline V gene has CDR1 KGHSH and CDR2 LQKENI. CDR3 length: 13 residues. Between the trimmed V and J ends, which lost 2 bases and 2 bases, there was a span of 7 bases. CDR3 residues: CASSPRLPYEQYF. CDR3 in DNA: TGTGCCAGCTCACCAAGACTTCCCTACGAGCAGTACTTC.

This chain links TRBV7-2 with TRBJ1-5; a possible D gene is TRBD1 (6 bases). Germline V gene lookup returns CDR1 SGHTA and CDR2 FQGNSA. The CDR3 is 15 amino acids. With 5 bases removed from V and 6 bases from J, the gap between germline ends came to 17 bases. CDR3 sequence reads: CASSIEQGRVQPQHF. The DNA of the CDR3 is TGTGCCAGCAGCATAGAACAGGGAAGGGTTCAGCCCCAGCATTTT.

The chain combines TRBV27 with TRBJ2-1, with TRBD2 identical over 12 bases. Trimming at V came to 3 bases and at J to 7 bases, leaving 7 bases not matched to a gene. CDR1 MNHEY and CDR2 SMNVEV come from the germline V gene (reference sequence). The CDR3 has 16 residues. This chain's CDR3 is CASSLTSGGLGNEQFF. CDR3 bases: TGTGCCAGCAGTTTGACTAGCGGGGGCTTGGGTAATGAGCAGTTCTTC.

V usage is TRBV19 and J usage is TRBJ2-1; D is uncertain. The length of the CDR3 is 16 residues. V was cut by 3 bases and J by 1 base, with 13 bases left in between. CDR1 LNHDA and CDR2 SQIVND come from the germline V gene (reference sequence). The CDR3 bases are TGTGCCAGTAGTATCTTGGGCGCGGTGTCCTACAATGAGCAGTTCTTC. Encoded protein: CASSILGAVSYNEQFF.

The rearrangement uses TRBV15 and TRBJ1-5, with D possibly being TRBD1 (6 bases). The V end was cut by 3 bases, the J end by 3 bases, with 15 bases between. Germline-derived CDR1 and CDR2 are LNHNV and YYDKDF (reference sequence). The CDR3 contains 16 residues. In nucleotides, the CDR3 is TGTGCCACCAGCAGTAAGCCAGGGGCCGACAATCAGCCCCAGCATTTT. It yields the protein CATSSKPGADNQPQHF.

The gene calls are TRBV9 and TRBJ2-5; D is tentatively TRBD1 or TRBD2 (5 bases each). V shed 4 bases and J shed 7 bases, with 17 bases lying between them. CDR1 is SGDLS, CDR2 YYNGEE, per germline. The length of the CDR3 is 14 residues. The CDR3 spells CASSPRDGTPTQYF. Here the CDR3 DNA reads TGTGCCAGCAGCCCCCGGGACGGGACGCCGACCCAGTACTTC.

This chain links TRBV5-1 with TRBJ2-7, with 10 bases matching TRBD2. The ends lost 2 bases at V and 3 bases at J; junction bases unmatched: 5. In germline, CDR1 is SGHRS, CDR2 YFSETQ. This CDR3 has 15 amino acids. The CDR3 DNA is TGCGCCAGCAGCTTCGGACTAGCGGAGATCTACGAGCAGTACTTC. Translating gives CASSFGLAEIYEQYF.

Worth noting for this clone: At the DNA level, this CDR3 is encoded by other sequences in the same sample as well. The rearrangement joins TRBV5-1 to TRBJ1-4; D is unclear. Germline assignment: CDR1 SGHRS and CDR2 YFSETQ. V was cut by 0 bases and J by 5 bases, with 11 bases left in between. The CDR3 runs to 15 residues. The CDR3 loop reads CASSLERRENEKLFF. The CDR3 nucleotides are TGCGCCAGCAGCTTGGAGCGTAGGGAAAATGAAAAACTGTTTTTT. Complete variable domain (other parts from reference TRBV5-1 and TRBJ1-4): KAGVTQTPRYLIKTRGQQVTLSCSPISGHRSVSWYQQTPGQGLQFLFEYFSETQRNKGNFPGRFSGRQFSNSRSEMNVSTLELGDSALYLCASSLERRENEKLFFGSGTQLSVL.

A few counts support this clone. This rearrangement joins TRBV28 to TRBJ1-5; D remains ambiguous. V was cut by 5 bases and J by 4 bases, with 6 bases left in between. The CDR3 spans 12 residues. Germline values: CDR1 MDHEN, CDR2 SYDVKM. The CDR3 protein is CASSPFNQPQHF. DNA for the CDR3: TGTGCCAGCAGTCCCTTTAATCAGCCCCAGCATTTT. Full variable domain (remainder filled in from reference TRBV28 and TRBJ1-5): DVKVTQSSRYLVKRTGEKVFLECVQDMDHENMFWYRQDPGLGLRLIYFSYDVKMKEKGDIPEGYSVSREKKERFSLILESASTNQTSMYLCASSPFNQPQHFGDGTRLSIL.

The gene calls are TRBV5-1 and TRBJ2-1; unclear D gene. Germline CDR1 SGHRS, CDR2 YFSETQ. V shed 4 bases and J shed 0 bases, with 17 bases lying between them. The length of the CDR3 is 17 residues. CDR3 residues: CASSQNKQSSSYNEQFF. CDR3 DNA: TGCGCCAGCAGCCAAAACAAGCAGTCGAGCTCCTACAATGAGCAGTTCTTC.

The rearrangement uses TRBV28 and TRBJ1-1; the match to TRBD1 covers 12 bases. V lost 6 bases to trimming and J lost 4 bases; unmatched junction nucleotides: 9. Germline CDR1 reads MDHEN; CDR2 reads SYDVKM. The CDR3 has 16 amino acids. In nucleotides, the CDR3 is TGTGCCAGCAGCCTAGGTGGGACAGGGGGCGTCACTGAAGCTTTCTTT. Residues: CASSLGGTGGVTEAFF. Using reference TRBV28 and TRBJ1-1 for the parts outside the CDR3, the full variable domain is DVKVTQSSRYLVKRTGEKVFLECVQDMDHENMFWYRQDPGLGLRLIYFSYDVKMKEKGDIPEGYSVSREKKERFSLILESASTNQTSMYLCASSLGGTGGVTEAFFGQGTRLTVV.

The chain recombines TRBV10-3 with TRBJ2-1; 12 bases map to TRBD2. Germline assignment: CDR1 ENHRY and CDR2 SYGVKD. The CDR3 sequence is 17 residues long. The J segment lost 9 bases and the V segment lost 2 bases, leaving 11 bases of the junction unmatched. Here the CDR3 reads CAISEAIRLAGESEQFF. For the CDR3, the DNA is TGTGCCATCAGTGAGGCCATACGACTAGCGGGAGAGTCTGAGCAGTTCTTC.

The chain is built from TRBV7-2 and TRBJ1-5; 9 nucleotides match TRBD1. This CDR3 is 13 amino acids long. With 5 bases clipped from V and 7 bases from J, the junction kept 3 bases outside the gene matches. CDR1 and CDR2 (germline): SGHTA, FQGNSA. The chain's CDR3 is CASSLQGAQPQHF. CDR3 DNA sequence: TGTGCCAGCAGCCTACAGGGGGCACAGCCCCAGCATTTT.

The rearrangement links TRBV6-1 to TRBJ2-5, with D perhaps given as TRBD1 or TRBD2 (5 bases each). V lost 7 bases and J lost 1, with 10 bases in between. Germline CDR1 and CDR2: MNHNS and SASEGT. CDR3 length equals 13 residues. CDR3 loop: CASTPGLQETQYF. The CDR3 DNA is TGTGCCAGCACCCCGGGGCTCCAAGAGACCCAGTACTTC.

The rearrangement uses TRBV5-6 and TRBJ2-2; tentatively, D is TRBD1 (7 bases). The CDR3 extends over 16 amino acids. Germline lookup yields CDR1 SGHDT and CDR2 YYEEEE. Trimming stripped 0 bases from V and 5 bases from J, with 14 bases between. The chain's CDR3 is CASSLAGGRETGELFF. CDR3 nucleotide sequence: TGTGCCAGCAGCTTGGCAGGGGGGAGAGAAACCGGGGAGCTGTTTTTT.

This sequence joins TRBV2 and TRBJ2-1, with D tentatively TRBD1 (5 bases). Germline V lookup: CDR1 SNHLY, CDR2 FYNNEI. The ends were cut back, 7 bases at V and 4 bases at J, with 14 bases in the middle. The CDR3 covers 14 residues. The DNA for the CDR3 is TGTGCCAGCACAAGGCAGGGCACGTACAATGAGCAGTTCTTC. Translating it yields CASTRQGTYNEQFF. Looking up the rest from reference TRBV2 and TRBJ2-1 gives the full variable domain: EPEVTQTPSHQVTQMGQEVILRCVPISNHLYFYWYRQILGQKVEFLVSFYNNEISEKSEIFDDQFSVERPDGSNFTLKIRSTKLEDSAMYFCASTRQGTYNEQFFGPGTRLTVL.

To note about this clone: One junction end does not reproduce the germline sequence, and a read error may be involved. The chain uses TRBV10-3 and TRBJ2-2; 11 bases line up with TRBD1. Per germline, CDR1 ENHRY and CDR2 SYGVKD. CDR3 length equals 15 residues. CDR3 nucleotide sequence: TGTGCCGTCAGCGTCCGGGACAGGGGGGTCGGGGAGCTGTTTTTT. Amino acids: CAVSVRDRGVGELFF.

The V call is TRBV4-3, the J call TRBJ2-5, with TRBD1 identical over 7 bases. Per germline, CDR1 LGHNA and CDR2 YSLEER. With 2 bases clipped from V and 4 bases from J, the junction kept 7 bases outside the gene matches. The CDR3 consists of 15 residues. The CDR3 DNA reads TGCGCCAGCAGCCAATCAGTAGGGGGCCGAGAGACCCAGTACTTC. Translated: CASSQSVGGRETQYF.